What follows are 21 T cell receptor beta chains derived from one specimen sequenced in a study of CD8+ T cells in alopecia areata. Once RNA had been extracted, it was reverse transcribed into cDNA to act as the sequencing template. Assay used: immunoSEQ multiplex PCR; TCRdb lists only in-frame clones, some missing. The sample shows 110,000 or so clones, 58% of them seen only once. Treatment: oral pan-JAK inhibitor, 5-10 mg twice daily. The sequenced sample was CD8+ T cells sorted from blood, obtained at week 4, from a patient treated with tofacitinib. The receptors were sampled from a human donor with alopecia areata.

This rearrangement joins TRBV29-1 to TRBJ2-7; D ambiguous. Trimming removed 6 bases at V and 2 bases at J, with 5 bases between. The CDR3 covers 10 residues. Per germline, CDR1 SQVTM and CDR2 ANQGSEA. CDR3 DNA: TGCAGCGTGCTTGCCTACGAGCAGTACTTC. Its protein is CSVLAYEQYF.

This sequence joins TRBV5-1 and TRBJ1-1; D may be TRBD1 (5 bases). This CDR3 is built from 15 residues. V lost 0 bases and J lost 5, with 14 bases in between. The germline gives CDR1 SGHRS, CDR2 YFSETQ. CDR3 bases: TGCGCCAGCAGCTTGGTAGGCAGGGTGGGGACTGAAGCTTTCTTT. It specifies CASSLVGRVGTEAFF.

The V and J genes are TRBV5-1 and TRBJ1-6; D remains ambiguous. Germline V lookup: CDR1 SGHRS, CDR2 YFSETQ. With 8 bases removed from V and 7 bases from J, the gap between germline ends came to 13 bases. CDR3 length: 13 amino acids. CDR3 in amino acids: CASASDWNSPLHF. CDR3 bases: TGCGCCAGTGCCTCTGATTGGAATTCACCCCTCCACTTT.

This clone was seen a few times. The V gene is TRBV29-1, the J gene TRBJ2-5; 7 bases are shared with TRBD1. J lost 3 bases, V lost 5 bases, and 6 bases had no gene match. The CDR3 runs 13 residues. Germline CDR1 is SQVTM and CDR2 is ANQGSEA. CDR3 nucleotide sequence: TGCAGCGTTCGGGACAGTCCAAAAGAGACCCAGTACTTC. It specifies CSVRDSPKETQYF.

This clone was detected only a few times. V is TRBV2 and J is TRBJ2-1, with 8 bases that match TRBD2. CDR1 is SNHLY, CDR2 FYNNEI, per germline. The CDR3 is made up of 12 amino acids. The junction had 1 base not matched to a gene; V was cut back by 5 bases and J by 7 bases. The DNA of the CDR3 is TGTGCCAGCAGTTCGGGGGGGAATGAGCAGTTCTTC. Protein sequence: CASSSGGNEQFF.

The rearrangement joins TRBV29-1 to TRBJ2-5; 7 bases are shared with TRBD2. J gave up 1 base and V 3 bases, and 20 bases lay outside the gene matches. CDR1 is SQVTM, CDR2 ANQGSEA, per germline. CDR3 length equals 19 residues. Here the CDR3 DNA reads TGCAGCGTTGACGGCATTGCGCGGCGGCCTAGCGGACGCCAAGAGACCCAGTACTTC. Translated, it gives CSVDGIARRPSGRQETQYF.

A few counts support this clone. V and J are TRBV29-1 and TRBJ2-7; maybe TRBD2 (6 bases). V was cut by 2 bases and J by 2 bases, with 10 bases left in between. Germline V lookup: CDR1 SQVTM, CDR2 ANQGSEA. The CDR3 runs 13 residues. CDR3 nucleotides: TGCAGCGTTGAAACGGGGGTCACCTACGAGCAGTACTTC. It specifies CSVETGVTYEQYF.

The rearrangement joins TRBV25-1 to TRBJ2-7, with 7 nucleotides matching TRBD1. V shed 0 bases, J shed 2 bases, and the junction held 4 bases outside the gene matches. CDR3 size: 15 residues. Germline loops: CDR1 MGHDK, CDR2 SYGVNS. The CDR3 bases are TGTGCCAGCAGTGAATACGACAGGGCCACCTACGAGCAGTACTTC. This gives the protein CASSEYDRATYEQYF.

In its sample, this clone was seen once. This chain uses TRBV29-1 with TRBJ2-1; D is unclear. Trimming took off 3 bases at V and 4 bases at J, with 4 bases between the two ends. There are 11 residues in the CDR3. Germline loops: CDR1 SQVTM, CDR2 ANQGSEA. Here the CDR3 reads CSVEGYNEQFF. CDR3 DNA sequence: TGCAGCGTTGAGGGGTACAATGAGCAGTTCTTC.

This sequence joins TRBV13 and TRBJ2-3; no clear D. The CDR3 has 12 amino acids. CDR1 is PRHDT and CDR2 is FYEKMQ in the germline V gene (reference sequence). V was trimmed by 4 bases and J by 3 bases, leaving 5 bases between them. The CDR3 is CASSSPTDTQYF. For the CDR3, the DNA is TGTGCCAGCAGCTCACCAACAGATACGCAGTATTTT.

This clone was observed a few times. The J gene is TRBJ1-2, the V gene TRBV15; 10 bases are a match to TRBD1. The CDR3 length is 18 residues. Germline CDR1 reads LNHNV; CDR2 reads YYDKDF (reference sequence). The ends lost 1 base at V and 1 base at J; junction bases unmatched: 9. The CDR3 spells CATSRVSTGGMSNYGYTF. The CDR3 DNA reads TGTGCCACCAGCAGAGTTTCGACAGGGGGCATGAGTAACTATGGCTACACCTTC.

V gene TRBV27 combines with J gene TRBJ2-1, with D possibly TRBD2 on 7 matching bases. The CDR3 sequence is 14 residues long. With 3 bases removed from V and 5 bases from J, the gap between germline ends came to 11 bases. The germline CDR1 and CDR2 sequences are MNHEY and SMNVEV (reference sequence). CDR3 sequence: CASSLGGAHNEQFF. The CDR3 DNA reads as TGTGCCAGCAGTTTGGGGGGGGCACACAATGAGCAGTTCTTC.

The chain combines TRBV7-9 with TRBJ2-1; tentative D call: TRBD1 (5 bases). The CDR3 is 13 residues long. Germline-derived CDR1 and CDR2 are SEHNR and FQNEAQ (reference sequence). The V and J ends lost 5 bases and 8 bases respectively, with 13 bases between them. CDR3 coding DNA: TGTGCCAGCAGCCCCGGTACAGGTGATGAGCAGTTCTTC. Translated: CASSPGTGDEQFF.

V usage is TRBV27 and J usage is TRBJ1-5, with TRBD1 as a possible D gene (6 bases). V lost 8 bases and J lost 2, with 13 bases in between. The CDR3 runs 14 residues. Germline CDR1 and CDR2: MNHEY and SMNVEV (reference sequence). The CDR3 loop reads CASSQGPGNQPQHF. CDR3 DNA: TGTGCCAGCTCACAGGGCCCGGGCAATCAGCCCCAGCATTTT.

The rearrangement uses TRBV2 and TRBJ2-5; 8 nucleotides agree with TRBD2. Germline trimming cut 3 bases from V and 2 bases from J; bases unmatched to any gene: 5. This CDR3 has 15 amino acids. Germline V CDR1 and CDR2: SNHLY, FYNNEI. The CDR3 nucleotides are TGTGCCAGCAGTGACGTAGCGGGGATACAAGAGACCCAGTACTTC. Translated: CASSDVAGIQETQYF.

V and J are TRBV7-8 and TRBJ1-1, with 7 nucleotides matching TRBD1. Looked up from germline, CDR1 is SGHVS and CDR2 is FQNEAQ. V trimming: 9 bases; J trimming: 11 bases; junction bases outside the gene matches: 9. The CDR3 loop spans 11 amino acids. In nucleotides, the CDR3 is TGTGCCAGTAAAAGGGGACAGTGGGCTTTCTTT. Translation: CASKRGQWAFF.

The CDR3 nucleotides read TGTGCCAGCAGCTCCTCAGGGGGCCAAAACATTCAGTACTTC. It is translated as CASSSSGGQNIQYF. V gene TRBV7-9 combines with J gene TRBJ2-4; 8 bases line up with TRBD1. The V and J ends lost 4 bases and 5 bases, in that order; junction bases with no gene match: 4. Germline V CDR1 and CDR2: SEHNR, FQNEAQ (reference sequence). The CDR3 is made up of 14 amino acids.

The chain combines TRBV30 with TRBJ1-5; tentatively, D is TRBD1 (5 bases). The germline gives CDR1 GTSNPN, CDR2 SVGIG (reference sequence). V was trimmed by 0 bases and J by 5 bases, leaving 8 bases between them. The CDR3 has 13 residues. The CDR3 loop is CAWSVSGDQPQHF. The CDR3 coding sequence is TGTGCCTGGAGTGTATCGGGGGATCAGCCCCAGCATTTT.

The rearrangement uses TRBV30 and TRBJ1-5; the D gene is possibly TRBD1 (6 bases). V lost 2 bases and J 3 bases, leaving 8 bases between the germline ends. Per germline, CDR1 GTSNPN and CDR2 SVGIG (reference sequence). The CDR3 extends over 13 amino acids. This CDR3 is CAWSRDNNQPQHF. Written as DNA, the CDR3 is TGTGCCTGGAGTCGGGACAACAATCAGCCCCAGCATTTT.

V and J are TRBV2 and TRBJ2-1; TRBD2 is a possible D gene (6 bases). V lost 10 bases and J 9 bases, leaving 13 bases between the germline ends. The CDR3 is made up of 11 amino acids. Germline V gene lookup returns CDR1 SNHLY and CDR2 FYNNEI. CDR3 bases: TGTGCCACCCGGTGGGGGGTTGAGCAGTTCTTC. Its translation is CATRWGVEQFF.

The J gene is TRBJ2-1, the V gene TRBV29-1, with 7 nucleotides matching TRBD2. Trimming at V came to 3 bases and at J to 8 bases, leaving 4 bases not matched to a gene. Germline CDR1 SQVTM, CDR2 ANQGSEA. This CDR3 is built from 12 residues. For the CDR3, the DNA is TGCAGCGTTGAGTGGGGAGGGTATGAGCAGTTCTTC. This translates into CSVEWGGYEQFF.